The text below deals with one TCR beta chain. The table came from immunoSEQ multiplex PCR; TCRdb's copy has only in-frame clones and leaves some out. The sample shows 200,000 to 250,000 clones, around nine tenths of them seen only once. The entry originates in a study of blood T cell repertoires in COVID-19. Unmatched junction bases numbered 10, after V lost 5 bases and J lost 7 bases. The CDR3 is 15 residues long. Germline assignment: CDR1 MNHEY and CDR2 SVGAGI. The sequence derives from a woman aged 60 to 75 with acute or convalescent COVID-19. Sample: peripheral blood. J is TRBJ2-1 and V is TRBV6-5; 8 bases map to TRBD1. CDR3 in amino acids: CASSLSGTGVNEQFF. The CDR3 coding sequence is TGTGCCAGCAGTCTTTCCGGGACAGGAGTGAATGAGCAGTTCTTC.